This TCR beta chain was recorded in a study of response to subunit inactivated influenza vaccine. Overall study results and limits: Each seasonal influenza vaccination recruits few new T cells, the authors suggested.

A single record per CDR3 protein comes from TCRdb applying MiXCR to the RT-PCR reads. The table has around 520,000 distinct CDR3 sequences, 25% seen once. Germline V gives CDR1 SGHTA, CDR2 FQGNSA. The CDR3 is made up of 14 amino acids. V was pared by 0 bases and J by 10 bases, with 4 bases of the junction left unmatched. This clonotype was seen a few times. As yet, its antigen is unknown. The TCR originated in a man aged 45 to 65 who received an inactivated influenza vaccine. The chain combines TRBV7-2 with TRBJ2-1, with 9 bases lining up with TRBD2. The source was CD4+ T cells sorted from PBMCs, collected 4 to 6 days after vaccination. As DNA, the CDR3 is TGTGCCAGCAGCTTAGCTAGCGGGAGAAAGGAGCAGTTCTTC. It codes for CASSLASGRKEQFF.